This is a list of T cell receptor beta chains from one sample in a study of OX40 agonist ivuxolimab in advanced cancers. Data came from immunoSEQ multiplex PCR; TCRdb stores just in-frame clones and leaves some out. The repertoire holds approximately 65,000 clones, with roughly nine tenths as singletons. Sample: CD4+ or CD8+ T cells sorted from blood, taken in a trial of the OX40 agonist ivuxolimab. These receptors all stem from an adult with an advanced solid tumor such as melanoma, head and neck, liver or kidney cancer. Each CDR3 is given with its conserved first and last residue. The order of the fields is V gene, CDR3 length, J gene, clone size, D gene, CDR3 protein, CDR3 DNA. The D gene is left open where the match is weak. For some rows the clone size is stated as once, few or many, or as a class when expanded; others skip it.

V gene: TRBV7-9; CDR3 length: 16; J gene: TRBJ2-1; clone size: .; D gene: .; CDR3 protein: CASSSYRAKDYNEQFF; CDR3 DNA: TGTGCCAGCAGCTCCTACAGGGCGAAGGACTACAATGAGCAGTTCTTC
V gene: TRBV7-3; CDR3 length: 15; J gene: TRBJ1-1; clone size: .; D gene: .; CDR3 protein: CASKKTGTTNTEAFF; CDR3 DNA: TGTGCCAGCAAAAAGACCGGGACAACGAACACTGAAGCTTTCTTT
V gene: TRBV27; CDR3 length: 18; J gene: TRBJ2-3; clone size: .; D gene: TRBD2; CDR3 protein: CASSLRWGSGRNTDTQYF; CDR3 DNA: TGTGCCAGCAGTTTAAGGTGGGGAAGCGGGAGGAACACAGATACGCAGTATTTT
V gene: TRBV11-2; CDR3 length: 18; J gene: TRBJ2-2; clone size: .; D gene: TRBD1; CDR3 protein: CASSLVVRRQGDTGELFF; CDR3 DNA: TGTGCCAGCAGCTTAGTGGTCCGAAGGCAGGGGGACACCGGGGAGCTGTTTTTT
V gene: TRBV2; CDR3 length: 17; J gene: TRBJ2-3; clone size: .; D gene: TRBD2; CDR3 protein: CAREVGGTSGRSDTQYF; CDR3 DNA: TGTGCCAGGGAGGTAGGCGGGACTAGCGGGAGATCGGATACGCAGTATTTT
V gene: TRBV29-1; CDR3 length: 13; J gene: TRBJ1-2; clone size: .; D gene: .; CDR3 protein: CSPFSDANYGYTF; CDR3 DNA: TGCAGCCCCTTTTCTGACGCCAACTATGGCTACACCTTC
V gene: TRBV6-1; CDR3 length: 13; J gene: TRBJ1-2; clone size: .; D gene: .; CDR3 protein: CASRAGTDYGYTF; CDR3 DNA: TGTGCCAGCAGAGCCGGGACTGACTATGGCTACACCTTC
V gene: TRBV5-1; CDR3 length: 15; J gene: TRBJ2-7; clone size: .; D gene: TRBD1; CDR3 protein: CASSSSPGTDYEQYF; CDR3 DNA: TGCGCCAGCAGCTCTAGTCCCGGGACAGATTACGAGCAGTACTTC
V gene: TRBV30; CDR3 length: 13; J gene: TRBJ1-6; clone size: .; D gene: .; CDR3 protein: CAWSRDLDSPLHF; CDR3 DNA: TGTGCCTGGAGCCGGGACTTAGATTCACCCCTCCACTTT
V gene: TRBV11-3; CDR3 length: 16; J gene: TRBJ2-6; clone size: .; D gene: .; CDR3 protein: CASSLRVESGANVLTF; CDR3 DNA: TGTGCCAGCAGCTTAAGGGTGGAGTCCGGGGCCAACGTCCTGACTTTC
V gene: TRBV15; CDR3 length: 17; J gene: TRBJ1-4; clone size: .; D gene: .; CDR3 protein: CATSRPYPEGGGEKLFF; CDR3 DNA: TGTGCCACCAGCAGACCCTACCCGGAGGGGGGGGGTGAAAAACTGTTTTTT
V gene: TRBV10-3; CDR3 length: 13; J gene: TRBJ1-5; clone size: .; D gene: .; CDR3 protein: CAISGDSNQPQHF; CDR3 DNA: TGTGCCATCAGTGGGGACAGCAATCAGCCCCAGCATTTT
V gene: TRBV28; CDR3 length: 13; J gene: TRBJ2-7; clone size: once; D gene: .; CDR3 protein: CASIQGGSYEQYF; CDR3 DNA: TGTGCCAGCATCCAGGGTGGCTCCTACGAGCAGTACTTC
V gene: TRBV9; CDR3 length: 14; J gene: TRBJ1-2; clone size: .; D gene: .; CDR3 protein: CASSDIGRNYGYTF; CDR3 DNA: TGTGCCAGCAGCGATATCGGACGTAACTATGGCTACACCTTC
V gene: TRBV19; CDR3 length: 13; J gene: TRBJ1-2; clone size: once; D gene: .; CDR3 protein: CASSMNGNYGYTF; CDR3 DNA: TGTGCCAGTAGTATGAACGGAAACTATGGCTACACCTTC
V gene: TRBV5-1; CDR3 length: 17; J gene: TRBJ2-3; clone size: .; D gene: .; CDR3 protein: CASRGAIRSGSTDTQYF; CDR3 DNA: TGCGCCAGCAGAGGAGCTATAAGGAGCGGTAGCACAGATACGCAGTATTTT
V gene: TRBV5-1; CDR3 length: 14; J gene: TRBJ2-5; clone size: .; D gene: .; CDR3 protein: CASSAQGGQETQYF; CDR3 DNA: TGCGCCAGCAGCGCACAGGGAGGGCAAGAGACCCAGTACTTC
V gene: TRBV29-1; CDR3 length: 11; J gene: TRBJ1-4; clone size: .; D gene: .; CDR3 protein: CSVEVGARLFF; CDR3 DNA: TGCAGCGTTGAAGTCGGGGCGAGACTGTTTTTT
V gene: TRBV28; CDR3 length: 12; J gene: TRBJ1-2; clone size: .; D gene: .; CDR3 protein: CASSFEGYGYTF; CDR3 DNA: TGTGCCAGCAGTTTTGAGGGCTATGGCTACACCTTC
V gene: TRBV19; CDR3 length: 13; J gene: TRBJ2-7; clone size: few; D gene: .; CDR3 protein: CASSIGQHYEQYF; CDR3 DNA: TGTGCCAGTAGTATTGGACAGCACTACGAGCAGTACTTC
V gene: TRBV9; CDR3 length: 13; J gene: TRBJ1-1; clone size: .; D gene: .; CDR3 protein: CASSVGWNTEAFF; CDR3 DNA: TGTGCCAGCAGCGTAGGCTGGAACACTGAAGCTTTCTTT
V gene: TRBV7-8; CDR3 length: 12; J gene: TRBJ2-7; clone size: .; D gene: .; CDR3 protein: CASSLGSYEQYF; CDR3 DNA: TGTGCCAGCAGCTTAGGGTCCTACGAGCAGTACTTC
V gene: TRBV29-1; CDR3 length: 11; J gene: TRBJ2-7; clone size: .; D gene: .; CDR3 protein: CSVGGSPEQYF; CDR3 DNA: TGCAGCGTTGGTGGTTCGCCCGAGCAGTACTTC
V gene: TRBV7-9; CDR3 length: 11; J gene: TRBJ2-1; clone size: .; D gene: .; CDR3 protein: CASSRVGEQFF; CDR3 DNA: TGTGCCAGCAGCCGCGTGGGGGAGCAGTTCTTC
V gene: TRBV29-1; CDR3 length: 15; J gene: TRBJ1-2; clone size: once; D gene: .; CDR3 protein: CSVEDKEPRDYGYTF; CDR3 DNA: TGCAGCGTTGAAGATAAGGAGCCGCGTGACTATGGCTACACCTTC
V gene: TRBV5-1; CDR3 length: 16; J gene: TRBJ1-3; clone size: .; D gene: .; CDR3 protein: CASSLGTLETGNTIYF; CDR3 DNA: TGCGCCAGCAGCTTGGGGACCCTCGAGACGGGAAACACCATATATTTT
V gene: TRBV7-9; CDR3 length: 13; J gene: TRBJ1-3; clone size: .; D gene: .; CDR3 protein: CASGGSSGNTIYF; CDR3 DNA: TGTGCCAGCGGAGGATCGTCTGGAAACACCATATATTTT
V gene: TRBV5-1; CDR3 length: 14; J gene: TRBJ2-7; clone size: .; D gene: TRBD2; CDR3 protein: CASTLLAGGREQYF; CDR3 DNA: TGCGCCAGCACCCTACTAGCGGGAGGGCGGGAGCAGTACTTC
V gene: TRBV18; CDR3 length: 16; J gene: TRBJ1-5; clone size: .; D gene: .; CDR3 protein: CASSPFDSASGEPQHF; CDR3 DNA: TGTGCCAGCTCACCTTTCGACTCCGCCAGCGGAGAGCCCCAGCATTTT
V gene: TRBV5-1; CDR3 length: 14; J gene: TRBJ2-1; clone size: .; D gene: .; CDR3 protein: CASSLEGAGNEQFF; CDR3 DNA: TGCGCCAGCAGCTTGGAGGGGGCGGGGAATGAGCAGTTCTTC
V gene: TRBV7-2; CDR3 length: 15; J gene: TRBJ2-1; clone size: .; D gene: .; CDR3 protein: CASSLGQGLYNEQFF; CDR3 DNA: TGTGCCAGCAGCTTAGGGCAGGGGCTTTACAATGAGCAGTTCTTC
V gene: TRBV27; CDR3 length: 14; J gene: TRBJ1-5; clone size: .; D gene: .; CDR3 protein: CASSTGTGHQPQHF; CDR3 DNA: TGTGCCAGCAGTACCGGGACGGGGCATCAGCCCCAGCATTTT
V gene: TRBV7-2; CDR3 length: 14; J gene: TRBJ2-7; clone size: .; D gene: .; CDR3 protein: CASSFLGGGYEQYF; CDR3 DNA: TGTGCCAGCAGCTTCTTAGGTGGCGGGTACGAGCAGTACTTC
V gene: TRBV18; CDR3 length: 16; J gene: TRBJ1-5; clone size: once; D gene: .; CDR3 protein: CASSPKEGRVGQPQHF; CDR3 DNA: TGTGCCAGCTCACCTAAAGAGGGGCGAGTAGGTCAGCCCCAGCATTTT
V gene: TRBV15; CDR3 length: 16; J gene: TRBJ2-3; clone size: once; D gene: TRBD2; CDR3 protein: CATSRRQGLAGNTQYF; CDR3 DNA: TGTGCCACCAGCAGACGCCAGGGACTAGCGGGTAATACGCAGTATTTT
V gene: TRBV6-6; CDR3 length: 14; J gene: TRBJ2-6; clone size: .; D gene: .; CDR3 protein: CASMLGSGANVLTF; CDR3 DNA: TGTGCCAGCATGCTTGGCTCTGGGGCCAACGTCCTGACTTTC
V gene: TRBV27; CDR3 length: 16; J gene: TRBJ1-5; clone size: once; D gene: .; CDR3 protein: CASSPDWGRGNQPQHF; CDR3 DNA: TGTGCCAGCAGCCCCGATTGGGGGCGAGGGAATCAGCCCCAGCATTTT
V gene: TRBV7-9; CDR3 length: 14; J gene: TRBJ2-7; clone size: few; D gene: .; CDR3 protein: CASSPGLRAYEQYF; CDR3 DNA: TGTGCCAGCAGCCCTGGACTACGGGCCTACGAGCAGTACTTC
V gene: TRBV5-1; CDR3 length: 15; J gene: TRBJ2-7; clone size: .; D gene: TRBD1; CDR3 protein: CASSLGTGSIYEQYF; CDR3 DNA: TGCGCCAGCAGCTTGGGGACAGGGTCTATATACGAGCAGTACTTC
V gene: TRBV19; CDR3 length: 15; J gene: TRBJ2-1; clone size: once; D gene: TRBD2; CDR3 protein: CASRGTSGSLYEQFF; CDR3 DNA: TGTGCCAGTAGAGGCACTAGCGGGAGTTTGTATGAGCAGTTCTTC
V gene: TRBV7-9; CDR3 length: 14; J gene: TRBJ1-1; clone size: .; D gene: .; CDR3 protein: CASSPEGRATEAFF; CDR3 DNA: TGTGCCAGCAGCCCCGAAGGACGGGCCACTGAAGCTTTCTTT
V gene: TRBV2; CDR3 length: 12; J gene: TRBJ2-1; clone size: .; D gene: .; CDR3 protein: CASRDDSSEQFF; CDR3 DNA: TGTGCCAGCAGGGACGACTCGTCTGAGCAGTTCTTC
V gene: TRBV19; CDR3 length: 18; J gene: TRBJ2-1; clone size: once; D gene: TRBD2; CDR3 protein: CASSNPRTSGSSYNEQFF; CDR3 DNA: TGTGCCAGTAGTAACCCTCGGACTAGCGGGAGCTCCTACAATGAGCAGTTCTTC
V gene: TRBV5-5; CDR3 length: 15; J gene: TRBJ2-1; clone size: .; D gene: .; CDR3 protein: CASITGGGRPNEQFF; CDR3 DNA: TGTGCCAGCATCACTGGTGGGGGGCGACCCAATGAGCAGTTCTTC
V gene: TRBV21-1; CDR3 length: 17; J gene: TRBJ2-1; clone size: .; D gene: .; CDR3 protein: CASSKEGLAGLANEQFF; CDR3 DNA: TGTGCCAGCAGCAAAGAGGGTCTAGCGGGGCTAGCCAATGAGCAGTTCTTC
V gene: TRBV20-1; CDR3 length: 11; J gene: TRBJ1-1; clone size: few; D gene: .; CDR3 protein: CSARGRTEAFF; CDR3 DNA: TGCAGTGCACGAGGGAGGACTGAAGCTTTCTTT
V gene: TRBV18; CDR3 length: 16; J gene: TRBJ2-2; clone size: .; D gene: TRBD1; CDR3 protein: CASSSPGTGGTGELFF; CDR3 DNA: TGTGCCAGCTCGTCACCCGGGACAGGGGGCACCGGGGAGCTGTTTTTT
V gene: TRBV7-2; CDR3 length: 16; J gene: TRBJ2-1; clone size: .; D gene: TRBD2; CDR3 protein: CASSLGLAGGLNEQFF; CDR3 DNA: TGTGCCAGCAGCTTAGGACTAGCGGGAGGATTAAATGAGCAGTTCTTC
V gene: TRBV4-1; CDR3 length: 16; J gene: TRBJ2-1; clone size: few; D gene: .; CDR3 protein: CASSHPVRSRDNEQFF; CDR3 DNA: TGCGCCAGCAGCCACCCCGTACGGAGTCGGGACAATGAGCAGTTCTTC
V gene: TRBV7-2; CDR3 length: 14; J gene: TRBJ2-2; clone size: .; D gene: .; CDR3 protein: CASSRGTNTGELFF; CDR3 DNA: TGTGCCAGCAGCCGAGGCACGAACACCGGGGAGCTGTTTTTT
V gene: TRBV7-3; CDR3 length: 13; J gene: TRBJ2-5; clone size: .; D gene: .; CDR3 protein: CASSLAVRETQYF; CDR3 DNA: TGTGCCAGCAGCTTAGCGGTGCGGGAGACCCAGTACTTC
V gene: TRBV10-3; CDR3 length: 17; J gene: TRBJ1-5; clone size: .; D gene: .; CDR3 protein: CAISESSGTHSNQPQHF; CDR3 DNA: TGTGCCATCAGTGAGTCGTCAGGGACCCATAGCAATCAGCCCCAGCATTTT
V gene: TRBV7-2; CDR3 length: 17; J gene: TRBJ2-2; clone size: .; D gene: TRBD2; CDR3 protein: CASSLAFRTSGTGELFF; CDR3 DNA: TGTGCCAGCAGCTTAGCGTTTCGGACTAGCGGGACCGGGGAGCTGTTTTTT